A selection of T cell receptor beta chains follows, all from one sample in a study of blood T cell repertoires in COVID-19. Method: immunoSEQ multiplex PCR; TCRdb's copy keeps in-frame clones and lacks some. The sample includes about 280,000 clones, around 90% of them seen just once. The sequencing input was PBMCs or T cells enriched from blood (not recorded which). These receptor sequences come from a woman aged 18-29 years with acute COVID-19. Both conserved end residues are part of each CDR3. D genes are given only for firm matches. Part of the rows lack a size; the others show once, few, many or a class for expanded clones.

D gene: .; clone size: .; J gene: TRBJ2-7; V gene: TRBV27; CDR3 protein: CASSPRDTLYEQYF; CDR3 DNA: TGTGCCAGCAGCCCTAGGGACACCTTATACGAGCAGTACTTC
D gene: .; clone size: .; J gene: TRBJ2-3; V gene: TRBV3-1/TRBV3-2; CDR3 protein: CASSQEGGAGVTDTQYF; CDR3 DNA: TGTGCCAGCAGCCAAGAGGGGGGGGCAGGGGTCACAGATACGCAGTATTTT
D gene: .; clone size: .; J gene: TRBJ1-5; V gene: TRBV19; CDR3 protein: CASSMGADSRVNPQHF; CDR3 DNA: TGTGCCAGTAGTATGGGGGCGGACAGTCGGGTTAACCCCCAGCATTTT
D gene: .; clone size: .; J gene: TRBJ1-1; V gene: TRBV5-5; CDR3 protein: CASSLVVNEAFF; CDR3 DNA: TGTGCCAGCAGCTTGGTCGTAAATGAAGCTTTCTTT
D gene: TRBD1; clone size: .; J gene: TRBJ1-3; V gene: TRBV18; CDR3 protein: CASSPRTGPGNTIYF; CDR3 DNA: TGTGCCAGCTCACCGAGGACAGGGCCTGGAAACACCATATATTTT
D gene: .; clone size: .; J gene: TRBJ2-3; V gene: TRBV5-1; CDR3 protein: CASSTRTPDTQYF; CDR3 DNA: TGCGCCAGCAGCACCCGGACTCCAGATACGCAGTATTTT
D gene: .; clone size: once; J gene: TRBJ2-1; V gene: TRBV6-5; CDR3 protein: CASSYSIPGIEQFF; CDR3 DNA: TGTGCCAGCAGTTACTCGATACCGGGGATTGAGCAGTTCTTC
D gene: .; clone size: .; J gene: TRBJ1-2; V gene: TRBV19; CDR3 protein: CASSNAGSNYGYTF; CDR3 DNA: TGTGCCAGTAGTAACGCAGGGTCTAACTATGGCTACACCTTC
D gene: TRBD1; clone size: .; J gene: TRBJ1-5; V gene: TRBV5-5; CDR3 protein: CASSQPKTGDSNQPQHF; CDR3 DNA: TGTGCCAGCAGCCAGCCAAAGACAGGGGATAGCAATCAGCCCCAGCATTTT
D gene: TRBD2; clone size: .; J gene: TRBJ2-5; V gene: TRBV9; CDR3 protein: CASSEGGTQETQYF; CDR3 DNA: TGTGCCAGCAGCGAGGGAGGGACCCAAGAGACCCAGTACTTC
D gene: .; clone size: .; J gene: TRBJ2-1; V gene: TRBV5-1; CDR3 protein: CASSSRDSLMDEQFF; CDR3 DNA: TGCGCCAGCAGCTCTCGGGACTCCCTAATGGATGAGCAGTTCTTC
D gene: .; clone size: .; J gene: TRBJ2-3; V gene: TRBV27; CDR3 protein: CASSDRGVTDTQYF; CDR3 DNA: TGTGCCAGCAGTGACCGGGGAGTCACAGATACGCAGTATTTT
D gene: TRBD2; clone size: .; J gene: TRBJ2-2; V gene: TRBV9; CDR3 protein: CASSASGGAPGELFF; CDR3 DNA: TGTGCCAGCAGCGCCTCGGGGGGAGCCCCCGGGGAGCTGTTTTTT
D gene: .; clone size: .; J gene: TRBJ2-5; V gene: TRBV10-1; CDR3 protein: CASSDGGPQETQYF; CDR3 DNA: TGCGCCAGCAGTGATGGCGGTCCCCAAGAGACCCAGTACTTC
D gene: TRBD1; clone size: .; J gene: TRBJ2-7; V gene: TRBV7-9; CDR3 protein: CASSLEWDREAYEQYF; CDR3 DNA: TGTGCCAGCAGCCTAGAATGGGACAGGGAAGCCTACGAGCAGTACTTC
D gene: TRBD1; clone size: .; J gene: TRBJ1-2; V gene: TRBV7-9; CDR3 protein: CASGLEGARGYTF; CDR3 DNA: TGTGCCAGCGGCCTTGAGGGGGCGAGGGGCTACACCTTC
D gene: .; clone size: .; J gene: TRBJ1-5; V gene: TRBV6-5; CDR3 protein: CASSTTGSNQPQHF; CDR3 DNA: TGTGCCAGCAGTACGACAGGTAGCAATCAGCCCCAGCATTTT
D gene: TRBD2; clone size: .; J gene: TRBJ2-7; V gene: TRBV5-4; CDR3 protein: CASSLTSGSYEQYF; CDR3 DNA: TGTGCCAGCAGTTTGACTAGCGGTTCCTACGAGCAGTACTTC
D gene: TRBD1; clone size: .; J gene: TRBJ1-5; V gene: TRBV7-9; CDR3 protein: CASSSSDRGWQPQHF; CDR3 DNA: TGTGCCAGCAGCTCATCGGACAGGGGGTGGCAGCCCCAGCATTTT
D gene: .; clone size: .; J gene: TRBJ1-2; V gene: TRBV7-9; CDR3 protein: CASSAAGDVYGYTF; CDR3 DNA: TGTGCCAGCAGCGCCGCGGGAGATGTCTATGGTTACACCTTC
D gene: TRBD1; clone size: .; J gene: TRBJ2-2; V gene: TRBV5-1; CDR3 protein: CASSLPQGVRRANTGELFF; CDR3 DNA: TGCGCCAGCAGCTTACCCCAGGGGGTGCGTCGGGCTAACACCGGGGAGCTGTTTTTT
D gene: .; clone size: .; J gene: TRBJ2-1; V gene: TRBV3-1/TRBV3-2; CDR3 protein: CASSQGTQVINEQFF; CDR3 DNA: TGTGCCAGCAGCCAAGGTACACAGGTGATAAATGAGCAGTTCTTC
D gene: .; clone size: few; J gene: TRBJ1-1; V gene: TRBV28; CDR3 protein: CASTRGGMFSEAFF; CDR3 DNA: TGTGCCAGCACCAGGGGCGGTATGTTTTCTGAAGCTTTCTTT
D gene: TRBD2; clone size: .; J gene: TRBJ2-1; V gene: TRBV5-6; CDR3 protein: CASSLRLAGGGEQFF; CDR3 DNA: TGTGCCAGCAGCTTGCGACTAGCGGGAGGGGGTGAGCAGTTCTTC
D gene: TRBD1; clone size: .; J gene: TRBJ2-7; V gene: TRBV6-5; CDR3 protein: CASSYRGQGSYEQYF; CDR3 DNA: TGTGCCAGCAGTTACCGCGGACAGGGCTCCTACGAGCAGTACTTC
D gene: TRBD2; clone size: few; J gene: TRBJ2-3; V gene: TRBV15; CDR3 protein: CATSRAGLAGSDTQYF; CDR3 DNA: TGTGCCACCAGCAGAGCTGGCCTAGCGGGGTCAGATACGCAGTATTTT
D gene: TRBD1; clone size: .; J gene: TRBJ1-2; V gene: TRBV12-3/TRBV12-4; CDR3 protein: CASRGQGFSGYTF; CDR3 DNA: TGTGCCAGCAGGGGACAGGGCTTCTCCGGCTACACCTTC
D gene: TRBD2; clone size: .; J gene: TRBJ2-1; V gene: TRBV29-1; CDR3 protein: CSVDGLAGVNEQFF; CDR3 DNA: TGCAGCGTTGATGGCCTAGCGGGAGTAAATGAGCAGTTCTTC
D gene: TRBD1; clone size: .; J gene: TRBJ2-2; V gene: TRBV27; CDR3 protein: CASRTGGGLYTGELFF; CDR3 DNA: TGTGCCAGCAGGACAGGGGGCGGGTTGTACACCGGGGAGCTGTTTTTT
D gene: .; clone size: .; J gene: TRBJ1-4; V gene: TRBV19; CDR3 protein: CASKGYNEKLFF; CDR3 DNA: TGTGCCTCAAAGGGGTATAATGAAAAACTGTTTTTT
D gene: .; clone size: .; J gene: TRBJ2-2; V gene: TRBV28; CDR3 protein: CASSLPGTNTGELFF; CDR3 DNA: TGTGCCAGCAGTTTACCAGGGACGAACACCGGGGAGCTGTTTTTT
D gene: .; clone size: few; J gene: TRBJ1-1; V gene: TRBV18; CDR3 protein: CASSPIGATEAFF; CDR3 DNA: TGTGCCAGCTCGCCGATAGGGGCTACTGAAGCTTTCTTT
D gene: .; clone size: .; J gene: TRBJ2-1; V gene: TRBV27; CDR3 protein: CASSLGGKASSYNEQFF; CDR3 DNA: TGTGCCAGCAGTCTCGGCGGAAAGGCGAGCTCCTACAATGAGCAGTTCTTC
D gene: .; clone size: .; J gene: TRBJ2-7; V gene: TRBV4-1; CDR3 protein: CASQTTQGAYEQYF; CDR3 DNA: TGCGCCAGCCAGACTACACAGGGTGCCTACGAGCAGTACTTC
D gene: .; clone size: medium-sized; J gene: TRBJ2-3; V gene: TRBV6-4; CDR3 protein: CASSALAGETDTQYF; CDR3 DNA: TGTGCCAGCAGTGCTCTAGCAGGAGAAACAGATACGCAGTATTTT
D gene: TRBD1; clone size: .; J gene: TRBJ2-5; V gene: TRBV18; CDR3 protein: CASSLASTGVEETQYF; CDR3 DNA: TGTGCCAGCTCACTGGCCTCGACAGGGGTTGAAGAGACCCAGTACTTC
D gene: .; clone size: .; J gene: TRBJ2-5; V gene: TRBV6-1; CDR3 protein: CASSEWAGQRTDF; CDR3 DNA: TGTGCCAGCAGTGAATGGGCGGGCCAGCGCACGGACTTC
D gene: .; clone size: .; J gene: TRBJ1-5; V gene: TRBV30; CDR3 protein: CAWSPGQSGNQPQHF; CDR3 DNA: TGTGCCTGGAGCCCTGGACAGTCGGGCAATCAGCCCCAGCATTTT
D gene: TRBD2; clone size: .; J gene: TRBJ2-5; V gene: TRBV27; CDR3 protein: CASSKGRAKETQYF; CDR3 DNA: TGTGCCAGCAGTAAGGGGAGGGCCAAAGAGACCCAGTACTTC
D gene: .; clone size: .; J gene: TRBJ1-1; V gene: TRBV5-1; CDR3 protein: CASSPSDSSEAFF; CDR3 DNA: TGCGCCAGCAGCCCGAGCGACAGTTCTGAAGCTTTCTTT
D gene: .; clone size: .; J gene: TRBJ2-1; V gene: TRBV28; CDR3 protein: CASSFGTPGNEQFF; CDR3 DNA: TGTGCCAGCAGTTTCGGGACTCCCGGCAATGAGCAGTTCTTC
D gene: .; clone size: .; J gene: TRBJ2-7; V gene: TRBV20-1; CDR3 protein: CSARDSYEQYF; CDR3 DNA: TGCAGTGCTAGAGACAGCTACGAGCAGTACTTC